Following are 18 T cell receptor beta chains from one sample sequenced in a study of T cell changes during pregnancy in multiple sclerosis (dated 2019 in TCRdb). Library preparation was by the immunoSEQ multiplex PCR assay. TCRdb retrieved this table from immuneACCESS and kept in-frame rearrangements only. Not all clones are present; in checked studies, unresolved V genes account for under half, and no reason is known for the remainder. In all, the sample holds fewer than 65,000 clones, and roughly 92% of those were seen once. The ten largest clonotypes hold approximately 0.39% of the sample. The sample was CD4+ T cells from peripheral blood mononuclear cells, taken after pregnancy. These receptors were collected from a female donor with multiple sclerosis, enrolled in a pregnancy study.

The rearrangement joins TRBV19 to TRBJ2-3; 7 bases align to TRBD1. Trimming took 4 bases from V and 2 from J; bases not matched to a gene: 9. Germline-derived CDR1 and CDR2 are LNHDA and SQIVND (reference sequence). This CDR3 is built from 16 residues. CDR3 region: CASSKQTGIPTDTQYF. As DNA, the CDR3 is TGTGCCAGTAGTAAACAGACAGGGATCCCCACAGATACGCAGTATTTT.

This clone was found once. The gene calls are TRBV18 and TRBJ1-2; 9 bases map to TRBD1. V was clipped by 0 bases and J by 8 bases; unmatched bases: 4. Per the germline V gene, CDR1 is KGHSH and CDR2 is LQKENI. CDR3 length: 14 amino acids. The DNA of the CDR3 is TGTGCCAGCTCACCACCAGGGACAGGGATCGGCTACACCTTC. Its protein is CASSPPGTGIGYTF.

The chain carries TRBV11-3 and TRBJ2-3, with 15 bases matching TRBD2. V lost 5 bases and J lost 4; bases outside the gene matches: 7. In germline, CDR1 is SGHNT, CDR2 YENEEA. This CDR3 has 17 residues. CDR3 nucleotides: TGTGCCAGCAGCCTCGGGACTAGCGGGAGGTTGGCAGATACGCAGTATTTT. Residues: CASSLGTSGRLADTQYF.

The rearrangement uses TRBV27 and TRBJ1-5; D not certain. The CDR3 runs to 15 residues. Trimming shortened V by 6 bases and J by 0 bases, and 12 bases separated the two germline ends. Looked up from germline, CDR1 is MNHEY and CDR2 is SMNVEV (reference sequence). CDR3 in DNA: TGTGCCAGCAGGAAGGAGTTTAATAGCAATCAGCCCCAGCATTTT. This codes for CASRKEFNSNQPQHF.

The V call is TRBV6-6, the J call TRBJ2-7; TRBD2 aligns across 9 bases. The CDR3 totals 15 residues. The V gene's germline CDR1 is MNHNY and CDR2 SVGAGI (reference sequence). V gave up 6 bases and J gave up 5 bases; unmatched junction bases: 11. CDR3 loop: CASRPAGTSYHEQYF. In nucleotides, the CDR3 is TGTGCCAGCAGACCCGCCGGGACTAGCTACCACGAGCAGTACTTC.

The CDR3 spells CSVTSGRAREQFF. Here the CDR3 DNA reads TGCAGCGTGACTAGCGGGAGGGCCAGAGAGCAGTTCTTC. The rearrangement uses TRBV29-1 and TRBJ2-1, with TRBD2 matching 14 bases. The CDR3 runs 13 residues. V was clipped by 6 bases and J by 10 bases; unmatched bases: 5. CDR1 and CDR2 from the germline V gene are SQVTM and ANQGSEA.

This clone was recorded once. The chain employs TRBV6-1 and TRBJ2-5; 7 positions agree with TRBD1. Germline CDR1 and CDR2: MNHNS and SASEGT. CDR3 length equals 13 residues. Germline trimming cut 6 bases from V and 4 bases from J; bases unmatched to any gene: 5. The CDR3 region is CASRRQGSETQYF. The CDR3, as DNA: TGTGCCAGCAGGAGACAGGGTTCAGAGACCCAGTACTTC.

The genes are TRBV28 and TRBJ2-7; no reliable D call. Germline loops: CDR1 MDHEN, CDR2 SYDVKM. The V end was cut by 8 bases, the J end by 2 bases, with 10 bases between. This CDR3 comprises 12 residues. The CDR3 DNA reads as TGTGCCAGCTCCTCGGTGACCTACGAGCAGTACTTC. This codes for CASSSVTYEQYF.

This chain's CDR3 is CASSLIGTSGNNEQFF. In DNA, the CDR3 is TGTGCCAGCAGCCTTATCGGGACTAGCGGGAACAATGAGCAGTTCTTC. The genes are TRBV7-9 and TRBJ2-1, with TRBD2 identical over 13 bases. This CDR3 has 16 amino acids. The V gene end was trimmed by 5 bases and the J gene end by 5 bases; junction bases not matched to a gene: 6. Germline V gives CDR1 SEHNR, CDR2 FQNEAQ (reference sequence).

This chain uses TRBV5-4 with TRBJ2-2; D is possibly TRBD1 (7 bases). V lost 3 bases and J lost 5, with 11 bases in between. Per the germline V gene, CDR1 is SGHNT and CDR2 is YYREEE (reference sequence). The CDR3 is 14 amino acids. The CDR3 bases are TGTGCCAGCAGCTCAGGGGGGTTGACCGGGGAGCTGTTTTTT. Amino acids: CASSSGGLTGELFF.

In its sample, this clone was seen once. The rearrangement joins TRBV11-3 to TRBJ2-1; D uncertain. V was cut by 5 bases and J by 1 base, with 15 bases left in between. Germline values: CDR1 SGHNT, CDR2 YENEEA. The CDR3 is made up of 16 amino acids. The CDR3: CASSPNPLASYNEQFF. The CDR3 bases are TGTGCCAGCAGCCCAAACCCTTTAGCTTCCTACAATGAGCAGTTCTTC.

V gene TRBV7-2 combines with J gene TRBJ2-1; 7 bases line up with TRBD2. CDR1 is SGHTA and CDR2 is FQGNSA in the germline V gene. The CDR3 extends over 15 amino acids. Germline trimming cut 0 bases from V and 7 bases from J; bases unmatched to any gene: 6. CDR3 loop: CASSLAGGPGNEQFF. As DNA, the CDR3 is TGTGCCAGCAGCTTAGCGGGAGGGCCAGGAAATGAGCAGTTCTTC. Filled out from reference TRBV7-2 and TRBJ2-1, the complete variable domain reads GAGVSQSPSNKVTEKGKDVELRCDPISGHTALYWYRQSLGQGLEFLIYFQGNSAPDKSGLPSDRFSAERTGGSVSTLTIQRTQQEDSAVYLCASSLAGGPGNEQFFGPGTRLTVL.

This clone was detected only a few times. J is TRBJ1-1 and V is TRBV7-4, with D hard to call. V dropped 6 bases and J dropped 0 bases, with 14 bases sitting between them. The germline V gene has CDR1 SGHVT and CDR2 SQSDAQ. There are 15 residues in the CDR3. Here the CDR3 DNA reads TGTGCCAGCAGTATCTGGGCAGAAATGAACACTGAAGCTTTCTTT. It yields the protein CASSIWAEMNTEAFF.

The chain links TRBV5-1 to TRBJ1-4; TRBD1 aligns across 9 bases. Germline V CDR1 and CDR2: SGHRS, YFSETQ. CDR3 length: 17 residues. With V trimmed by 5 bases and J by 4 bases, 12 bases remained unmatched. CDR3 DNA sequence: TGCGCCAGCAGGGTCTCGGCTTTGACAGGGGGTAATGAAAAACTGTTTTTT. Protein product: CASRVSALTGGNEKLFF.

The chain is built from TRBV5-1 and TRBJ2-7, with D maybe TRBD2 (5 bases). This CDR3 comprises 15 residues. The V and J ends lost 5 bases and 0 bases respectively, with 15 bases between them. Germline V gives CDR1 SGHRS, CDR2 YFSETQ. The CDR3 coding sequence is TGCGCCAGCAGTTCCCGGGGTCGGTCCTCCTACGAGCAGTACTTC. This gives the protein CASSSRGRSSYEQYF.

The V gene is TRBV10-1, the J gene TRBJ2-3; TRBD2 matches 12 bases. Germline V gene data show CDR1 as WNHNN and CDR2 as SYGVQD (reference sequence). V shed 4 bases, J shed 4 bases, and the junction held 3 bases outside the gene matches. The CDR3 is 15 residues long. CDR3 nucleotides: TGCGCCAGCAGTGGACTAGCGGGAGAGGCAGATACGCAGTATTTT. Protein sequence: CASSGLAGEADTQYF.

The J gene is TRBJ2-1, the V gene TRBV6-5; 9 bases are shared with TRBD2. The CDR3 length is 15 residues. Trimming took 0 bases from V and 9 from J; bases not matched to a gene: 6. Per germline, CDR1 MNHEY and CDR2 SVGAGI. For the CDR3, the DNA is TGTGCCAGCAGTTACTCATTAGCGGGAGCTGGTGAGCAGTTCTTC. Amino acids: CASSYSLAGAGEQFF.

The CDR3 DNA is TGTGCCATCATGTCCCGGGGTAGCGGAGGGGAAGAGACCCAGTACTTC. This encodes CAIMSRGSGGEETQYF. The chain couples TRBV10-3 to TRBJ2-5; D might be TRBD2 (6 bases). The CDR3 is 16 residues long. Deletions cut 7 bases from V and 3 bases from J, with 21 bases between. Germline V gives CDR1 ENHRY, CDR2 SYGVKD.